This T cell receptor beta chain was sequenced during a study of identical twins. The V segment lost 4 bases and the J segment 0 bases; nucleotides outside the gene matches: 3. The CDR3 is 15 residues long. Germline V CDR1 and CDR2: LGHDT, YNNKEL (reference sequence). This clonotype was recorded at least ten times. Each CDR3 protein gets one entry after TCRdb re-called the 5' RACE reads with MiXCR. The top ten hold around 1.6% of the sample, which has hundreds of thousands of distinct CDR3 sequences, 7.1% seen once. This same sample was also part of a study on yellow fever vaccine responses in identical twins.

The specimen sequenced was PBMCs. The source is a woman aged 18 to 35 in good health. This chain uses TRBV3-1 with TRBJ2-1; TRBD1 agrees at 7 bases. The DNA for the CDR3 is TGTGCCAGCAGCCGGGACAGTAACTCCTACAATGAGCAGTTCTTC. This translates into CASSRDSNSYNEQFF.